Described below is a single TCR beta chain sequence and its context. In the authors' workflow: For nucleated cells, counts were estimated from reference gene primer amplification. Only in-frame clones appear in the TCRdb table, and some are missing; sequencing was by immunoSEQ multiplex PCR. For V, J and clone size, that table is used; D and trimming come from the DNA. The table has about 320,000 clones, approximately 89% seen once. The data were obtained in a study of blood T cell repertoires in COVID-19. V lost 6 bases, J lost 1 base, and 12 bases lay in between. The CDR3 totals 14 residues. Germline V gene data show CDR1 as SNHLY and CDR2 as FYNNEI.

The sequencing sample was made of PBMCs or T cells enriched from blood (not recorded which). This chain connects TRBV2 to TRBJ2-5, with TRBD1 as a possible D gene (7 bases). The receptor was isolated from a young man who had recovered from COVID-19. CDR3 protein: CASSGGTAQETQYF. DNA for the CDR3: TGTGCCAGCAGCGGAGGGACAGCCCAAGAGACCCAGTACTTC.